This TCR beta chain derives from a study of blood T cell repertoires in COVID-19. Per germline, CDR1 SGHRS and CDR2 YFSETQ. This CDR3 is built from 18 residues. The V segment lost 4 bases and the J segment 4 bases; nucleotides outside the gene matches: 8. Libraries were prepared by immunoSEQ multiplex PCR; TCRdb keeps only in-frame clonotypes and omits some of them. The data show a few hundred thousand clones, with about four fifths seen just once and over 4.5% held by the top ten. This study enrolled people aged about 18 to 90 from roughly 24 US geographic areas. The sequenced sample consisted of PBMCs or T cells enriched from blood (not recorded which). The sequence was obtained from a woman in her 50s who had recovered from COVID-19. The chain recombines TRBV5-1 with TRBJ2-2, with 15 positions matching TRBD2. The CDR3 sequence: CASSPGLAGGSATGELFF. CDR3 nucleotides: TGCGCCAGCAGCCCCGGACTAGCGGGAGGGAGCGCCACCGGGGAGCTGTTTTTT.